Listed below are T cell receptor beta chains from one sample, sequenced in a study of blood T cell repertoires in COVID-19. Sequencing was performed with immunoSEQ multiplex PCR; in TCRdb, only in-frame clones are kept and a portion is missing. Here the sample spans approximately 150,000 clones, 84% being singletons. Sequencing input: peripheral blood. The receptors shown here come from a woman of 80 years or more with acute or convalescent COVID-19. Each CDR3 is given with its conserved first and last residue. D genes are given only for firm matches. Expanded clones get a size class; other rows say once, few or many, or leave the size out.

CDR3: CASGRDRGRGETQYF
DNA: TGTGCCAGCGGCCGGGACAGGGGGCGCGGAGAGACCCAGTACTTC
J: TRBJ2-5
size: .
D: TRBD1
V: TRBV27

CDR3: CASSPGTSSYNEQFF
DNA: TGTGCCAGCTCGCCCGGGACTAGCTCCTACAATGAGCAGTTCTTC
J: TRBJ2-1
size: .
D: TRBD2
V: TRBV18

CDR3: CASSHLAASYEQYF
DNA: TGTGCCAGCAGCCATCTAGCGGCTTCCTACGAGCAGTACTTC
J: TRBJ2-7
size: .
D: TRBD2
V: TRBV6-2/TRBV6-3

CDR3: CASSKTGQPNTEAFF
DNA: TGTGCCAGCAGCAAAACGGGACAGCCGAACACTGAAGCTTTCTTT
J: TRBJ1-1
size: .
D: TRBD1
V: TRBV27

CDR3: CASSSLAGGAGELFF
DNA: TGTGCCAGCAGTTCACTAGCGGGAGGAGCCGGGGAGCTGTTTTTT
J: TRBJ2-2
size: .
D: TRBD2
V: TRBV6-5

CDR3: CASSTLAGGYNEQFF
DNA: TGTGCCAGCAGCACCCTAGCGGGGGGGTACAATGAGCAGTTCTTC
J: TRBJ2-1
size: once
D: TRBD2
V: TRBV7-3

CDR3: CASSPSGGSGANVLTF
DNA: TGTGCCAGCTCACCGTCAGGGGGCTCTGGGGCCAACGTCCTGACTTTC
J: TRBJ2-6
size: .
D: TRBD1
V: TRBV18

CDR3: CASSVDPSGRISDTQYF
DNA: TGTGCCAGCAGCGTAGATCCTAGCGGGAGAATCTCAGATACGCAGTATTTT
J: TRBJ2-3
size: .
D: TRBD2
V: TRBV9

CDR3: CASSNTQGARSPLHF
DNA: TGTGCCAGCAGTAATACCCAGGGGGCGCGGTCACCCCTCCACTTT
J: TRBJ1-6
size: .
D: TRBD1
V: TRBV27

CDR3: CATSRQGQTYEQYF
DNA: TGTGCCACCAGCAGACAAGGACAGACCTACGAGCAGTACTTC
J: TRBJ2-7
size: few
D: .
V: TRBV15

CDR3: CASSLTQGVPEAFF
DNA: TGTGCCAGCAGCTTAACCCAGGGGGTCCCTGAAGCTTTCTTT
J: TRBJ1-1
size: .
D: TRBD1
V: TRBV7-9

CDR3: CASSLLGAFTDTQYF
DNA: TGCGCCAGCAGCTTGCTGGGGGCCTTCACAGATACGCAGTATTTT
J: TRBJ2-3
size: .
D: .
V: TRBV5-1

CDR3: CASSHTPGLHSSGANVLTF
DNA: TGCGCCAGCAGCCATACTCCGGGACTACACTCTTCTGGGGCCAACGTCCTGACTTTC
J: TRBJ2-6
size: .
D: TRBD2
V: TRBV4-1

CDR3: CASSLDSGLSTEAFF
DNA: TGTGCCAGCAGCTTAGATTCAGGGTTGAGCACTGAAGCTTTCTTT
J: TRBJ1-1
size: .
D: .
V: TRBV11-2

CDR3: CASSSNNEQFF
DNA: TGTGCCAGCAGTTCTAACAATGAGCAGTTCTTC
J: TRBJ2-1
size: .
D: .
V: TRBV28

CDR3: CATSRDRGTSGADTQYF
DNA: TGTGCCACCAGCAGAGATAGGGGGACTAGCGGGGCAGATACGCAGTATTTT
J: TRBJ2-3
size: .
D: TRBD2
V: TRBV15

CDR3: CASSRTGTAYEQYF
DNA: TGTGCCAGCAGCCGGACCGGGACAGCCTACGAGCAGTACTTC
J: TRBJ2-7
size: .
D: TRBD1
V: TRBV3-1/TRBV3-2

CDR3: CSVVPPGPGAFF
DNA: TGCAGCGTTGTACCTCCAGGCCCTGGAGCTTTCTTT
J: TRBJ1-1
size: once
D: .
V: TRBV29-1

CDR3: CASSLSLAMVETQYF
DNA: TGTGCCAGCAGCTTGTCACTAGCTATGGTAGAGACCCAGTACTTC
J: TRBJ2-5
size: once
D: .
V: TRBV5-6

CDR3: CASSLQGPYGNQPQHF
DNA: TGTGCCAGCAGTCTACAGGGGCCGTATGGCAATCAGCCCCAGCATTTT
J: TRBJ1-5
size: .
D: TRBD1
V: TRBV7-9

CDR3: CASSIEHSLNQPQHF
DNA: TGTGCCAGTAGTATAGAACATTCCCTCAATCAGCCCCAGCATTTT
J: TRBJ1-5
size: .
D: .
V: TRBV19

CDR3: CASRQFGTDNSPLHF
DNA: TGTGCCAGCAGACAATTTGGGACAGATAATTCACCCCTCCACTTT
J: TRBJ1-6
size: many
D: TRBD1
V: TRBV5-6

CDR3: CAISAVAGAGELFF
DNA: TGTGCCATCAGTGCGGTAGCGGGAGCCGGGGAGCTGTTTTTT
J: TRBJ2-2
size: once
D: TRBD2
V: TRBV10-3

CDR3: CASSQDPGTGGTGYTF
DNA: TGTGCCAGCAGCCAAGATCCCGGGACAGGGGGCACTGGCTACACCTTC
J: TRBJ1-2
size: few
D: TRBD1
V: TRBV3-1/TRBV3-2

CDR3: CASSLARQGADIQYF
DNA: TGCGCCAGCAGCTTGGCCAGACAGGGGGCGGACATTCAGTACTTC
J: TRBJ2-4
size: .
D: TRBD1
V: TRBV5-1

CDR3: CASGLGQGGTEAFF
DNA: TGTGCTAGTGGTTTGGGACAGGGAGGAACTGAAGCTTTCTTT
J: TRBJ1-1
size: .
D: TRBD1
V: TRBV12-5

CDR3: CASTSPTSFEQYF
DNA: TGTGCCAGCACCTCGCCCACGAGCTTCGAGCAGTACTTC
J: TRBJ2-7
size: .
D: .
V: TRBV6-5

CDR3: CASSASSGLAGEADTQYF
DNA: TGCGCCAGCAGCGCGAGCTCGGGACTAGCGGGAGAGGCAGATACGCAGTATTTT
J: TRBJ2-3
size: .
D: TRBD2
V: TRBV5-1

CDR3: CSASGDRANYEQYF
DNA: TGCAGTGCTAGTGGGGACAGGGCGAACTACGAGCAGTACTTC
J: TRBJ2-7
size: .
D: TRBD1
V: TRBV20-1

CDR3: CASTVVIFGRPNYGYTF
DNA: TGTGCCAGCACCGTGGTTATTTTTGGGCGACCTAACTATGGCTACACCTTC
J: TRBJ1-2
size: once
D: .
V: TRBV27

CDR3: CASRKLAGVESGELFF
DNA: TGTGCCAGCCGAAAGTTAGCGGGAGTGGAATCCGGGGAGCTGTTTTTT
J: TRBJ2-2
size: .
D: TRBD2
V: TRBV27

CDR3: CASRSEKLFF
DNA: TGTGCCAGCCGGAGTGAAAAACTGTTTTTT
J: TRBJ1-4
size: .
D: .
V: TRBV6-5

CDR3: CASSGGDPQTQYF
DNA: TGTGCCAGCAGCGGCGGGGACCCCCAAACGCAGTATTTT
J: TRBJ2-3
size: .
D: .
V: TRBV6-1

CDR3: CATSDPGLAGVGNTGELFF
DNA: TGTGCCACCAGCGACCCGGGACTAGCGGGAGTGGGGAACACCGGGGAGCTGTTTTTT
J: TRBJ2-2
size: many
D: TRBD2
V: TRBV24-1

CDR3: CASSQDRELTEAFF
DNA: TGTGCCAGCAGCCAAGATCGGGAGTTGACTGAAGCTTTCTTT
J: TRBJ1-1
size: once
D: .
V: TRBV3-1/TRBV3-2

CDR3: CASSYRGNRNEQYF
DNA: TGTGCCAGCAGTTATAGGGGGAATCGTAACGAGCAGTACTTC
J: TRBJ2-7
size: .
D: .
V: TRBV6-5

CDR3: CAISDGLLYGYTF
DNA: TGTGCCATCAGTGATGGGCTCCTCTATGGCTACACCTTC
J: TRBJ1-2
size: .
D: .
V: TRBV10-3

CDR3: CASSKTPRGEQYF
DNA: TGTGCCAGCAGTAAGACTCCCCGTGGCGAGCAGTACTTC
J: TRBJ2-7
size: .
D: .
V: TRBV11-3

CDR3: CATSARSGTDTQYF
DNA: TGTGCCACCAGCGCTCGCAGCGGCACAGATACGCAGTATTTT
J: TRBJ2-3
size: .
D: .
V: TRBV15

CDR3: CASSQGLAGGISYEQYF
DNA: TGCGCCAGCAGTCAGGGACTAGCGGGAGGTATTTCCTACGAGCAGTACTTC
J: TRBJ2-7
size: .
D: TRBD2
V: TRBV5-1

CDR3: CASSPLGQGELSYGYTF
DNA: TGTGCCAGCAGCCCCCTTGGACAGGGCGAACTATCCTATGGCTACACCTTC
J: TRBJ1-2
size: .
D: TRBD1
V: TRBV27

CDR3: CASSQRQQNEKLFF
DNA: TGTGCCAGCAGTCAACGACAGCAGAATGAAAAACTGTTTTTT
J: TRBJ1-4
size: once
D: .
V: TRBV6-5

CDR3: CASSLVGDTYEQYF
DNA: TGTGCCAGCAGCTTAGTAGGTGACACTTACGAGCAGTACTTC
J: TRBJ2-7
size: .
D: .
V: TRBV7-9

CDR3: CASTASGGAVPETQYF
DNA: TGTGCCAGCACCGCAAGTGGGGGCGCGGTTCCGGAGACCCAGTACTTC
J: TRBJ2-5
size: few
D: .
V: TRBV9

CDR3: CASSELRGQETQYF
DNA: TGTGCCAGCAGTGAACTACGGGGGCAAGAGACCCAGTACTTC
J: TRBJ2-5
size: .
D: .
V: TRBV2

CDR3: CASTPGGGITEAFF
DNA: TGCGCCAGCACTCCGGGAGGGGGGATCACTGAAGCTTTCTTT
J: TRBJ1-1
size: .
D: .
V: TRBV5-1

CDR3: CSATGTGPDTQYF
DNA: TGCAGCGCCACCGGGACAGGTCCAGATACGCAGTATTTT
J: TRBJ2-3
size: .
D: TRBD1
V: TRBV29-1

CDR3: CASSLGKGVMQFF
DNA: TGTGCCAGTAGTCTCGGAAAGGGAGTAATGCAGTTCTTC
J: TRBJ2-1
size: .
D: .
V: TRBV19

CDR3: CASSESWTGLITEAFF
DNA: TGTGCCAGCAGTGAATCTTGGACAGGGCTTATCACTGAAGCTTTCTTT
J: TRBJ1-1
size: .
D: TRBD1
V: TRBV25-1

CDR3: CASIPHMAGSTDTQYF
DNA: TGTGCCAGCATACCCCATATGGCGGGAAGCACAGATACGCAGTATTTT
J: TRBJ2-3
size: .
D: .
V: TRBV28

CDR3: CASSLDGPSEQFF
DNA: TGTGCCAGCAGCTTAGATGGGCCCAGCGAGCAGTTCTTC
J: TRBJ2-1
size: .
D: .
V: TRBV7-2

CDR3: CASSLDGSSSYNEQFF
DNA: TGCGCCAGCAGCTTGGATGGGAGTAGCTCCTACAATGAGCAGTTCTTC
J: TRBJ2-1
size: once
D: .
V: TRBV5-1

CDR3: CASSYDSDSGRLYF
DNA: TGTGCCAGCAGTTACGACAGTGATAGCGGGAGACTGTACTTC
J: TRBJ2-7
size: .
D: TRBD2
V: TRBV6-5

CDR3: CASSARQTVIF
DNA: TGCGCCAGCAGCGCTAGACAGACTGTAATCTTC
J: TRBJ2-1
size: .
D: .
V: TRBV5-1

CDR3: CASSLWPDTEAFF
DNA: TGTGCCAGCAGCTTGTGGCCAGACACTGAAGCTTTCTTT
J: TRBJ1-1
size: .
D: .
V: TRBV5-5

CDR3: CASSFRQGTNEKLFF
DNA: TGCGCCAGCAGCTTCCGACAGGGTACTAATGAAAAACTGTTTTTT
J: TRBJ1-4
size: .
D: TRBD1
V: TRBV5-1

CDR3: CASSQMPRNIQYF
DNA: TGTGCCAGCAGCCAGATGCCGAGGAACATTCAGTACTTC
J: TRBJ2-4
size: .
D: .
V: TRBV3-1/TRBV3-2

CDR3: CASSLGLGGRTDTQYF
DNA: TGCGCCAGCAGCTTGGGGCTCGGCGGGAGGACAGATACGCAGTATTTT
J: TRBJ2-3
size: .
D: TRBD2
V: TRBV5-1

CDR3: CASSSGTFNTGELFF
DNA: TGTGCCAGCAGCTCAGGGACATTCAACACCGGGGAGCTGTTTTTT
J: TRBJ2-2
size: .
D: .
V: TRBV7-6

CDR3: CASSLSPGGTIGGELFF
DNA: TGTGCCAGCAGTTTATCCCCTGGGGGGACCATAGGCGGGGAGCTGTTTTTT
J: TRBJ2-2
size: .
D: .
V: TRBV27